The rows below give T cell receptor beta chains drawn from one sample of a study of T cell changes during pregnancy in multiple sclerosis. The table came from immunoSEQ multiplex PCR; TCRdb's copy has only in-frame clones and leaves some out. The sample lists about 77,000 clones; about 88% were seen once. The sample consisted of peripheral blood, taken before pregnancy. These receptors were taken from a female donor with multiple sclerosis, enrolled in a pregnancy study. The CDR3 runs from the conserved cysteine through the conserved F or W. D genes are given only for firm matches. The size entry is marked missing in some rows and otherwise reads once, few, many or a size class.

j_call,d_call,clone_size,v_call,cdr3_nt,cdr3_aa
TRBJ2-5,TRBD2,.,TRBV29-1,TGCAGCGTTGAACTAGCGGGAAAGACCCAGTACTTC,CSVELAGKTQYF
TRBJ2-7,TRBD1,.,TRBV25-1,TGTGCCAGCACACCCCGGGACAGGGGCTACGAGCAGTACTTC,CASTPRDRGYEQYF
TRBJ2-2,.,once,TRBV10-2,TGCGCCAGCAGTGAGTCAATTAGCGGCACCGGGGAGCTGTTTTTT,CASSESISGTGELFF
TRBJ1-5,.,.,TRBV7-2,TGTGCCAGCAGCCTTAATGAGGCGCCCCAGCATTTT,CASSLNEAPQHF
TRBJ1-2,.,.,TRBV7-2,TGTGCCAGCAGACAAACCGGACAGCCCACTTTGCTCTACTATGGCTACACCTTC,CASRQTGQPTLLYYGYTF
TRBJ2-5,.,.,TRBV7-9,TGTGCCAGCAGCTTAGTGCGAGAGACCCAGTACTTC,CASSLVRETQYF
TRBJ2-7,.,.,TRBV2,TGTGCCAGCAGTCCCTCAGGGCTACAGTACTTC,CASSPSGLQYF
TRBJ2-5,TRBD1,.,TRBV11-1,TGTGCCAGCAGCTTTCGGGGACAGCCACAAGAGACCCAGTACTTC,CASSFRGQPQETQYF
TRBJ2-7,TRBD2,once,TRBV30,TGTGCCTGGAGTACCTGGGACTACGGAACTCAGCAGTACTTC,CAWSTWDYGTQQYF
TRBJ2-3,TRBD1,.,TRBV5-4,TGTGCCAGCAGTCGGGACAGTAGCACAGATACGCAGTATTTT,CASSRDSSTDTQYF
TRBJ1-2,.,.,TRBV20-1,TGCAGTGGACAGGTGGACTATGGCTACACCTTC,CSGQVDYGYTF
TRBJ1-5,TRBD1,.,TRBV6-4,TGTGCCAGCAGCGAGGTGGCTGACAGGGCTAATCAGCCCCAGCATTTT,CASSEVADRANQPQHF
TRBJ1-5,TRBD1,.,TRBV11-3,TGTGCCAGCAGCTTATCCCATGACAGGGGGGGCCCTTATAGCAATCAGCCCCAGCATTTT,CASSLSHDRGGPYSNQPQHF
TRBJ2-1,.,once,TRBV11-3,TGTGCCAGCAGCGCGGACTGGGAATACAACAATGAGCAGTTCTTC,CASSADWEYNNEQFF
TRBJ2-3,TRBD2,.,TRBV6-1,TGTGCCAGCACCCCATTAGCGGGGGGGACAGATACGCAGTATTTT,CASTPLAGGTDTQYF
TRBJ1-1,.,.,TRBV29-1,TGCAGCGTTCTGGACTGGGGGGGCACTGAAGCTTTCTTT,CSVLDWGGTEAFF
TRBJ2-7,.,.,TRBV6-6,TGTGCCAGCAGTTACTCTTCCAGTTCCGAGCAGTACTTC,CASSYSSSSEQYF
TRBJ1-2,.,.,TRBV4-3,TGCGCCAGCAGCCAAGCCTGGAGCTATGGCTACACCTTC,CASSQAWSYGYTF
TRBJ1-6,.,.,TRBV28,TGTGCCAGCAGTTCCCCTGGCGGCCTTTGGTCACCCCTCCACTTT,CASSSPGGLWSPLHF
TRBJ1-5,.,.,TRBV5-6,TGTGCCAGCAGCTTGTTTAGCGGAGACTTCAATCAGCCCCAGCATTTT,CASSLFSGDFNQPQHF
TRBJ2-5,.,.,TRBV7-2,TGTGCCAGCAGCTGGTCCACTAGGGAAGGGACCCAGTACTTC,CASSWSTREGTQYF
TRBJ2-7,.,.,TRBV23-1,TGCGCCAGCAGTCAATCGGAGCGCGGTCCCTACGAGCAGTACTTC,CASSQSERGPYEQYF
TRBJ1-5,.,.,TRBV19,TGTGCCAGTATGACGGGTGGGAGCAATCAGCCCCAGCATTTT,CASMTGGSNQPQHF
TRBJ2-5,.,.,TRBV28,TGTGCCAGCAGTGGCCAGAGGGGGCGGGGGGCCGGAGGGACCCAGTACTTC,CASSGQRGRGAGGTQYF
TRBJ2-1,.,once,TRBV10-3,TGTGCCATCAGTCAGCACGGGCAGGGGATGAATGAGCAGTTCTTC,CAISQHGQGMNEQFF
TRBJ1-2,.,.,TRBV2,TGTGCCAGCAGCCCCTCGTTGTCAACTGCGGGAGGCTACACCTTC,CASSPSLSTAGGYTF
TRBJ1-1,.,once,TRBV29-1,TGCAGCGTTGTAAGGGGCTCGGTGGACACTGAAGCTTTCTTT,CSVVRGSVDTEAFF
TRBJ1-1,TRBD1,.,TRBV19,TGTGCCAGTAGAAGGACAGGAGATAAAGCTTTCTTT,CASRRTGDKAFF
TRBJ1-6,.,.,TRBV2,TGTGCCAGCAGGCGGCAGACCACACCCCTCCACTTT,CASRRQTTPLHF
TRBJ2-2,.,once,TRBV11-2,TGTGCCAGCAGGACATCACAGAACACCGGGGAGCTGTTTTTT,CASRTSQNTGELFF
TRBJ2-3,TRBD2,.,TRBV6-1,TGTGCCAGCAGATTAGCGGGTACCACAGATACGCAGTATTTT,CASRLAGTTDTQYF
TRBJ2-1,.,.,TRBV5-1,TGCGCCAGCAGCTCCCCGGGACTTCACAATGAGCAGTTCTTC,CASSSPGLHNEQFF
TRBJ2-1,TRBD1,.,TRBV2,TGTGCCAGCAGGACCGGGACAGGGTACAATGAGCAGTTCTTC,CASRTGTGYNEQFF
TRBJ1-2,.,.,TRBV2,TGTGCCAGCAGTGTATCGGTTACGAGCTATGGCTACACCTTC,CASSVSVTSYGYTF
TRBJ2-1,.,.,TRBV5-1,TGCGCCAGCAGCTTGGAAGGGTTGGGACTCGGTGAGCAGTTCTTC,CASSLEGLGLGEQFF
TRBJ1-2,.,.,TRBV6-5,TGTGCCAGCAGATCCTACAGGGTCTCTAACTATGGCTACACCTTC,CASRSYRVSNYGYTF
TRBJ1-2,TRBD1,.,TRBV27,TGTGCCAGCAGGAGGGGACAGGTCTATGGCTACACCTTC,CASRRGQVYGYTF
TRBJ1-2,TRBD1,.,TRBV11-2,TGTGCCAGCAGCTTAGGGAGGACAGGAGATAACTATGGCTACACCTTC,CASSLGRTGDNYGYTF